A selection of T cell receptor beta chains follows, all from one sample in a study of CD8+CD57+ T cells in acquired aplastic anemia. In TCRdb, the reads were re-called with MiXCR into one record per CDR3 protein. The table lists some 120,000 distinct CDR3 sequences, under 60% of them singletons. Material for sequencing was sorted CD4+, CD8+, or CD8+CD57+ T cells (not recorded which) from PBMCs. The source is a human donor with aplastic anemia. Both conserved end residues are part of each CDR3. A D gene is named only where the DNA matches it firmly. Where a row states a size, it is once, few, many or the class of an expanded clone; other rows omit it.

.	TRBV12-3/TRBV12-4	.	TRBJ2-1	TGTGCCAGCAGTTTGTCTAGAGAAGACCGTCAGTTCTTC	CASSLSREDRQFF
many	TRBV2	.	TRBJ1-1	TGTGCCAGCAGTGAGGTGGGGGCAACGAACACTGAAGCTTTCTTT	CASSEVGATNTEAFF
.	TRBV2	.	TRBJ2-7	TGTGCCAGCAGTGAGGGTGGCGGACATATCAGGGGCGAGCAGTACTTC	CASSEGGGHIRGEQYF
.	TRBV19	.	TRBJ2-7	TGTGCCAGTAGTCCCCAGGGGGGACCCTACGAGCAGTACTTC	CASSPQGGPYEQYF
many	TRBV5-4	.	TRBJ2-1	TGTGCCAGCAGCTGGGGAGACTTATCCCCCTACAATGAGCAGTTCTTC	CASSWGDLSPYNEQFF
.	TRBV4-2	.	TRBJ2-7	TGTGCCAGCAGCCCCGGGACTCTAAACGAGCAGTACTTC	CASSPGTLNEQYF
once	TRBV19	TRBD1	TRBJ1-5	TGTGCCAGTAGTGCGCAGACAGGGGACGATCAGCCCCAGCATTTT	CASSAQTGDDQPQHF
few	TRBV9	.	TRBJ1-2	TGTGCCAGCAGCACAGGGAACTATGGCTACACCTTC	CASSTGNYGYTF
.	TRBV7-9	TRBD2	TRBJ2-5	TGTGCCAGCAGCTTTAGCGGGGAGGGGGAGACCCAGTACTTC	CASSFSGEGETQYF
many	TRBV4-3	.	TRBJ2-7	TGCGCCAGCAGCCAAGATGAAGGTCTGATTGACTCCTACGAGCAGTACTTC	CASSQDEGLIDSYEQYF
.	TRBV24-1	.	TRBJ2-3	TGTGCCACCAGTGATCCGAACGGGGCAGATACGCAGTATTTT	CATSDPNGADTQYF
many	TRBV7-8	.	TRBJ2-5	TGTGCCAGCAGCACCCGGGACTACCAAGAGACCCAGTACTTC	CASSTRDYQETQYF
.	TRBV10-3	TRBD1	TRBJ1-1	TGTGCCATCAGTGAGGGACAGGGGCCTGAAGCTTTCTTT	CAISEGQGPEAFF